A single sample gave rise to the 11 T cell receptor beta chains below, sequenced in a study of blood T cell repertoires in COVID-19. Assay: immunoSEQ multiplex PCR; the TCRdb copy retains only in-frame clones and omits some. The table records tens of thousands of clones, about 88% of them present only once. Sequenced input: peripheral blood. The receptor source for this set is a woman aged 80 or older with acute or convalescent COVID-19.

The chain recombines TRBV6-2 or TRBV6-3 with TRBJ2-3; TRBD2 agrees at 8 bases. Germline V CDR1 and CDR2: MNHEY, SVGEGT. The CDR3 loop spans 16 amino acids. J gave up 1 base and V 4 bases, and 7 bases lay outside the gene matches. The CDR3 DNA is TGTGCCAGCAGTTTCCCACTAGCGGAGCGCACAGATACGCAGTATTTT. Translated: CASSFPLAERTDTQYF.

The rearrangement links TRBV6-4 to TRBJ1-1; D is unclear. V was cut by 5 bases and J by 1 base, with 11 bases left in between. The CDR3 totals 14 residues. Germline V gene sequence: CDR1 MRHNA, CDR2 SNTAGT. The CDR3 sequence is CASSLEAGNTEAFF. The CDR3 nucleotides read TGTGCCAGCAGTCTAGAGGCCGGGAACACTGAAGCTTTCTTT.

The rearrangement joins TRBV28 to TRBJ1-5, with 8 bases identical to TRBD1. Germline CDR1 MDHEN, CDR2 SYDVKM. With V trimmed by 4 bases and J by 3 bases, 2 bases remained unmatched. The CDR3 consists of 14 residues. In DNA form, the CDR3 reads TGTGCCAGCAGTTCGGGACAGGTCAATCAGCCCCAGCATTTT. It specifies CASSSGQVNQPQHF.

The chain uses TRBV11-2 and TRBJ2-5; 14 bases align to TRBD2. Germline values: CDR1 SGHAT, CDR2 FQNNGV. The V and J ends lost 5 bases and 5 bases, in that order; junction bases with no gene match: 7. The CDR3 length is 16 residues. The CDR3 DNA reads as TGTGCCAGCAGCCCGGGGACTAGCGGGAGATGGGAGACCCAGTACTTC. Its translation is CASSPGTSGRWETQYF. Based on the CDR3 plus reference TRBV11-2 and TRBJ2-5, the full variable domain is EAGVAQSPRYKIIEKRQSVAFWCNPISGHATLYWYQQILGQGPKLLIQFQNNGVVDDSQLPKDRFSAERLKGVDSTLKIQPAKLEDSAVYLCASSPGTSGRWETQYFGPGTRLLVL.

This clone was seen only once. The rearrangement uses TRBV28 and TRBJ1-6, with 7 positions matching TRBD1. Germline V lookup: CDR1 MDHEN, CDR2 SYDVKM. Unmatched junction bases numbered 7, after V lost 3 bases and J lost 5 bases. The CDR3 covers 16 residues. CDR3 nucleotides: TGTGCCAGCAGTTTCGGGCCTGGGACAGATAATTCACCCCTCCACTTT. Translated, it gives CASSFGPGTDNSPLHF.

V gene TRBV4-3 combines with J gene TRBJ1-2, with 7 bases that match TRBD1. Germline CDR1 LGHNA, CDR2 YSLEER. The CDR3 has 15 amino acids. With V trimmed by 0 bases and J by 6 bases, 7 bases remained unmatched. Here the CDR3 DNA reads TGCGCCAGCAGCCAAGACGGGCAGGGGGTGAATGGCTACACCTTC. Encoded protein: CASSQDGQGVNGYTF.

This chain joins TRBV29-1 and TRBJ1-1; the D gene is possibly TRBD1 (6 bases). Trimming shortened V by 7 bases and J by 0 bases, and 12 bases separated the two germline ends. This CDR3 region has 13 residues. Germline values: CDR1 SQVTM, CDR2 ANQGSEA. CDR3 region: CSGTVGVNTEAFF. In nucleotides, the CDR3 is TGCAGCGGGACAGTTGGGGTGAACACTGAAGCTTTCTTT.

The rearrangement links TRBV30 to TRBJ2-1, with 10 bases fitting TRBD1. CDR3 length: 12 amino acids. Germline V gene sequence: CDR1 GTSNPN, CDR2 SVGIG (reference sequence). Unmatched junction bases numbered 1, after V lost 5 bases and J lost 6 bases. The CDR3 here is CAWGDRGNEQFF. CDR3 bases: TGTGCCTGGGGGGACAGGGGCAATGAGCAGTTCTTC.

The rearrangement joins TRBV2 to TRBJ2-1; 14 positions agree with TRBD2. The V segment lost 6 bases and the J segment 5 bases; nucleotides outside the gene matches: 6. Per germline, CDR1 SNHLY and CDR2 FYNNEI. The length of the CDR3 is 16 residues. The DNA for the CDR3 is TGTGCCAGCAGGGGACTAGCGGGAGAAAGGAACAATGAGCAGTTCTTC. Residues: CASRGLAGERNNEQFF.

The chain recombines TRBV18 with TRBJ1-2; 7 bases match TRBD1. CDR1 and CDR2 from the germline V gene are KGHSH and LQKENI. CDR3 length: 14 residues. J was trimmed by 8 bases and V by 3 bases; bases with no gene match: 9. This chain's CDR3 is CASSPLDRLKGYTF. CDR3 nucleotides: TGTGCCAGCTCACCCTTGGACAGGTTAAAAGGCTACACCTTC.

As DNA, the CDR3 is TGCAGCGTTGGGACAGGCTACAATGAGCAGTTCTTC. This sequence encodes CSVGTGYNEQFF. The chain joins TRBV29-1 to TRBJ2-1, with 7 bases lining up with TRBD1. Germline CDR1 is SQVTM and CDR2 is ANQGSEA. The V gene end was trimmed by 4 bases and the J gene end by 3 bases; junction bases not matched to a gene: 0. This CDR3 has 12 amino acids.